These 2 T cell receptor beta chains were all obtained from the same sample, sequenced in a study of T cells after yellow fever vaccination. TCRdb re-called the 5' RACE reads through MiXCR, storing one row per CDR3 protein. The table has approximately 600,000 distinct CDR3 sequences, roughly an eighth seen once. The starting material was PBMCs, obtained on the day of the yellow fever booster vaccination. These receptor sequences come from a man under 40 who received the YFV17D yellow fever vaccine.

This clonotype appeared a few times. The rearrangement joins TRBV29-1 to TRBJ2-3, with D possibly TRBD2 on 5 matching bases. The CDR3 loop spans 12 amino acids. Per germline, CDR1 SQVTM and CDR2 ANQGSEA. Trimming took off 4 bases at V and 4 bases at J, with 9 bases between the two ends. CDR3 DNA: TGCAGCGTTGGCCGGGGTCCAGATACGCAGTATTTT. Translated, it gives CSVGRGPDTQYF.

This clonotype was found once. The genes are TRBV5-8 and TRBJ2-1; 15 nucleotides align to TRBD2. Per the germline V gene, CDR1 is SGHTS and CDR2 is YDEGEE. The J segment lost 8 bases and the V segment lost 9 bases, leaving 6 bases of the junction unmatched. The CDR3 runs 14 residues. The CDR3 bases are TGTGCCACCAATGGACTAGCGGGAGGGGATGAGCAGTTCTTC. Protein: CATNGLAGGDEQFF.